Below are 22 T cell receptor beta chains sequenced from a single sample in a study of human CD8 memory T cell subsets. Scientists made TCR beta libraries using UMI-labeled 5' RACE. After re-calling the 5' RACE reads, TCRdb lists one entry per CDR3 protein, DNA absent. The table counts fewer than 20,000 distinct CDR3 sequences; about 5% lies in the top ten. The sample taken for sequencing was CD8+ T cells from PBMCs. The receptors were gathered from a human donor in good health.

The CDR3 spells CASSQVGFEQYF. The chain joins TRBV14 to TRBJ2-7. This CDR3 contains 12 residues. Germline assignment: CDR1 SGHDN and CDR2 FVKESK.

The CDR3 reads CASSYSNLETEAFF. The chain carries TRBV6-2 or TRBV6-3 and TRBJ1-1. This CDR3 spans 14 amino acids. The germline V gene has CDR1 MNHEY and CDR2 SVGEGT.

This chain joins TRBV29-1 and TRBJ2-1; the D call from TCRdb, TRBD2, cannot be confirmed without DNA. The CDR3 spans 15 residues. CDR1 and CDR2 (germline): SQVTM, ANQGSEA. CDR3 sequence reads: CSVEGSSGSYNEQFF.

The chain couples TRBV9 to TRBJ2-7; as DNA is missing, the TRBD1 call by TCRdb cannot be tested. CDR1 is SGDLS, CDR2 YYNGEE, per germline. The CDR3 sequence is 14 residues long. The chain's CDR3 is CASSARPGAYEQYF.

V is TRBV5-4 and J is TRBJ2-5; TCRdb outputs TRBD1, but without DNA this stays unchecked. This CDR3 spans 15 amino acids. Germline V gives CDR1 SGHNT, CDR2 YYREEE (reference sequence). CDR3 region: CASSLADRGVETQYF.

The genes are TRBV23-1 and TRBJ2-1; TCRdb designates TRBD1, a call that cannot be tested without DNA. TRBV23-1 is filed as an ORF, its function uncertain. CDR3 length equals 15 residues. The CDR3 region is CASSQDSKSYNEQFF.

This rearrangement joins TRBV19 to TRBJ2-7; without DNA, the TCRdb call of TRBD2 cannot be checked. The V gene's germline CDR1 is LNHDA and CDR2 SQIVND (reference sequence). This CDR3 is built from 15 residues. This chain's CDR3 is CASSITAGTPYEQYF. Looking up the rest from reference TRBV19 and TRBJ2-7 gives the full variable domain: DGGITQSPKYLFRKEGQNVTLSCEQNLNHDAMYWYRQDPGQGLRLIYYSQIVNDFQKGDIAEGYSVSREKKESFPLTVTSAQKNPTAFYLCASSITAGTPYEQYFGPGTRLTVT.

V gene TRBV7-9 combines with J gene TRBJ2-3. The germline V gene encodes CDR1 SEHNR and CDR2 FQNEAQ (reference sequence). This CDR3 has 15 amino acids. CDR3 protein: CASSLALARTDTQYF.

The chain carries TRBV4-1 and TRBJ2-2. This CDR3 contains 17 residues. CDR1 and CDR2 (germline): MGHRA, YSYEKL. The CDR3: CASSQGPGTTGTGELFF.

The V and J genes are TRBV19 and TRBJ2-3; as DNA is missing, the TRBD2 call by TCRdb cannot be tested. Germline assignment: CDR1 LNHDA and CDR2 SQIVND (reference sequence). The CDR3 covers 15 residues. The CDR3 loop reads CASSVLAVSTDTQYF. Supplemented by reference TRBV19 and TRBJ2-3, the full variable domain reads DGGITQSPKYLFRKEGQNVTLSCEQNLNHDAMYWYRQDPGQGLRLIYYSQIVNDFQKGDIAEGYSVSREKKESFPLTVTSAQKNPTAFYLCASSVLAVSTDTQYFGPGTRLTVL.

According to its frequency, this clonotype is medium-sized. The CDR3 protein is CASSSDRREAFF. The V and J genes are TRBV5-1 and TRBJ1-1. Germline lookup yields CDR1 SGHRS and CDR2 YFSETQ. CDR3 length: 12 residues.

V and J are TRBV20-1 and TRBJ2-3; TCRdb names TRBD1, which stays unverified in the absence of DNA. Germline V CDR1 and CDR2: DFQATT, SNEGSKA (reference sequence). CDR3 length: 13 residues. The CDR3 reads CSASGQESATQYF.

The rearrangement joins TRBV5-4 to TRBJ2-1; no DNA is available, so the TRBD1 call from TCRdb remains unchecked. From germline, CDR1 is SGHNT and CDR2 YYREEE (reference sequence). The length of the CDR3 is 13 residues. The CDR3 loop is CASRDGQGNEQFF.

V usage is TRBV28 and J usage is TRBJ2-7; TCRdb's D gene call, TRBD2, goes unchecked for lack of DNA. CDR1 is MDHEN and CDR2 is SYDVKM in the germline V gene. This CDR3 spans 12 amino acids. The CDR3 loop reads CASSPSPYEQYF. Based on the CDR3 plus reference TRBV28 and TRBJ2-7, the full variable domain is DVKVTQSSRYLVKRTGEKVFLECVQDMDHENMFWYRQDPGLGLRLIYFSYDVKMKEKGDIPEGYSVSREKKERFSLILESASTNQTSMYLCASSPSPYEQYFGPGTRLTVT.

The chain joins TRBV20-1 to TRBJ2-7; absent DNA, TCRdb's TRBD2 call cannot be checked. The CDR3 has 15 amino acids. Germline V gene data show CDR1 as DFQATT and CDR2 as SNEGSKA (reference sequence). This CDR3 is CSARPTSGRAYEQYF.

This chain joins TRBV7-8 and TRBJ2-5. The CDR3 length is 13 residues. CDR1 and CDR2 from the germline V gene are SGHVS and FQNEAQ. This CDR3 reads CASRGWGEETQYF. Variable domain in full (rest from reference TRBV7-8 and TRBJ2-5): GAGVSQSPRYKVAKRGQDVALRCDPISGHVSLFWYQQALGQGPEFLTYFQNEAQLDKSGLPSDRFFAERPEGSVSTLKIQRTQQEDSAVYLCASRGWGEETQYFGPGTRLLVL.

By frequency, this clonotype registers medium-sized. The chain uses TRBV6-1 and TRBJ1-1. CDR1 and CDR2 (germline): MNHNS, SASEGT. This CDR3 comprises 13 residues. The CDR3 reads CASSDLVNTEAFF.

This clonotype is medium-sized by frequency. V usage is TRBV7-8 and J usage is TRBJ2-3; the TRBD1 assignment by TCRdb is unverifiable without DNA. This CDR3 has 16 residues. Germline assignment: CDR1 SGHVS and CDR2 FQNEAQ. CDR3 sequence reads: CASSPGGNPRTDTQYF.

This clonotype is classed as medium-sized by frequency. The chain is built from TRBV4-1 and TRBJ1-5; TCRdb's D call, TRBD1, is unchecked because there is no DNA. CDR1 MGHRA and CDR2 YSYEKL come from the germline V gene. The CDR3 contains 15 residues. CDR3 region: CASSQDAGLNQPQHF.

The chain recombines TRBV28 with TRBJ1-3. The CDR3 spans 16 residues. Looked up from germline, CDR1 is MDHEN and CDR2 is SYDVKM. CDR3 sequence: CASSLKKGISGNTIYF.

Considering frequency, this clonotype is medium-sized. The gene calls are TRBV29-1 and TRBJ1-2; checking the TCRdb D call of TRBD1 is not possible without DNA. This CDR3 has 14 residues. From germline, CDR1 is SQVTM and CDR2 ANQGSEA. This chain's CDR3 is CSVLWRDPNYGYTF.

CDR3 in amino acids: CASSLGFGAYNEQFF. V usage is TRBV5-1 and J usage is TRBJ2-1. The CDR3 runs 15 residues. Germline V gene lookup returns CDR1 SGHRS and CDR2 YFSETQ.